This TCR beta chain originates from a study of CD8 T cells in Susac syndrome. V was clipped by 3 bases and J by 1 base, with 9 bases between them. CDR3 size: 14 residues. Germline CDR1 reads SGHTA; CDR2 reads FQGTGA. The RNA, roughly 0.5 to 1 ug, was put through reverse transcription using random hexamers. immunoSEQ multiplex PCR amplified TCR beta CDR3 across 54 Vbeta, 13 Jbeta. MiXCR, run by TCRdb on the immunoSEQ multiplex PCR reads, gives a single entry per CDR3 protein. Of around 200,000 distinct CDR3 sequences detected, around 95% appear once; the ten largest clones hold around 0.1%. The sample taken for sequencing was CD4+ T cells from PBMCs. The chain combines TRBV7-3 with TRBJ1-1, with D unclear. This clonotype originated in a human donor in good health. Written as DNA, the CDR3 is TGTGCCAGCAGCTTTGCTCCAGGGAACACTGAAGCTTTCTTT. It yields the protein CASSFAPGNTEAFF.